Included here is one T cell receptor beta chain sequence, with context. This sample was included in a study of patients and donors after allogeneic stem cell transplantation. TCRdb redid the calling of the RT-PCR reads with MiXCR, one entry per CDR3 protein. The sample has 800,000 to 1,000,000 distinct CDR3 sequences; more than 15% are singletons. There are 15 residues in the CDR3. The V gene lost 4 bases and the J gene lost 0 bases, with 10 bases spanning the gap. Germline CDR1 and CDR2: SNHLY and FYNNEI. This TCR was recovered from a human donor who was either an allogeneic HSCT recipient or a stem cell or donor lymphocyte infusion donor (not recorded which). It is not recorded whose cells these are; they may come from a transplant donor. Sequencing input: blood, either unsorted or a sorted T cell fraction (not recorded which). The chain carries TRBV2 and TRBJ2-4; D might be TRBD1 or TRBD2, each matching 5 bases. CDR3 sequence (DNA): TGTGCCAGCAGTGGGGACGAACTAGCCAAAAACATTCAGTACTTC. Residues: CASSGDELAKNIQYF. Supplemented by reference TRBV2 and TRBJ2-4, the full variable domain reads EPEVTQTPSHQVTQMGQEVILRCVPISNHLYFYWYRQILGQKVEFLVSFYNNEISEKSEIFDDQFSVERPDGSNFTLKIRSTKLEDSAMYFCASSGDELAKNIQYFGAGTRLSVL.